One and the same sample provided the 7 T cell receptor beta chains below, sequenced in a study of T cell responses to AZD1222 COVID-19 vaccine (dated by TCRdb to 2020 to 2023). To prepare the library, the immunoSEQ multiplex PCR assay was applied. TCRdb retrieved this table from immuneACCESS and kept in-frame rearrangements only. Not all clones are present; in checked studies, unresolved V genes account for under half, and no reason is known for the remainder. For this sample the table gives approximately 160,000 clones, of which 85% to 95% were detected only once. The ten most abundant clones make up approximately 0.97% of the sample. What the time point label conveys for this sample: baseline before first vaccination. The sample here was peripheral blood, taken on day 0 of AZD1222 vaccination. Receptors originate from an adult in good health.

The V and J genes are TRBV20-1 and TRBJ1-2; D is possibly TRBD1 (6 bases). The CDR3 sequence is 8 residues long. Germline assignment: CDR1 DFQATT and CDR2 SNEGSKA (reference sequence). CDR3 residues: CGSGAYTF. In DNA, the CDR3 is TGCGGATCAGGGGCCTACACCTTC.

V gene TRBV10-3 combines with J gene TRBJ1-2; 7 nucleotides line up with TRBD1. Germline V gives CDR1 ENHRY, CDR2 SYGVKD. The J segment lost 0 bases and the V segment lost 10 bases, leaving 5 bases of the junction unmatched. The CDR3 is 13 residues long. CDR3 DNA sequence: TGTGCCACCCATGGGACAGCTAACTATGGCTACACCTTC. Translating it yields CATHGTANYGYTF.

The V and J genes are TRBV10-3 and TRBJ2-5; no clear D gene. Trimming shortened V by 0 bases and J by 2 bases, and 7 bases separated the two germline ends. The CDR3 contains 14 residues. Germline V gene lookup returns CDR1 ENHRY and CDR2 SYGVKD. The CDR3 region has the DNA TGTGCCATCAGTGAGTCGAACCAGCAAGAGACCCAGTACTTC. It codes for CAISESNQQETQYF.

The chain uses TRBV6-2 or TRBV6-3 and TRBJ1-6; possible D gene TRBD1, 5 bases. CDR1 MNHEY and CDR2 SVGEGT come from the germline V gene. V was trimmed by 5 bases and J by 4 bases, leaving 9 bases between them. This CDR3 has 14 amino acids. The CDR3 protein is CASSRQNYNSPLHF. In DNA form, the CDR3 reads TGTGCCAGCAGTCGACAGAATTATAATTCACCCCTCCACTTT.

The chain joins TRBV7-9 to TRBJ2-5; 7 nucleotides line up with TRBD1. The V segment lost 4 bases and the J segment 5 bases; nucleotides outside the gene matches: 7. The CDR3 totals 14 residues. The germline gives CDR1 SEHNR, CDR2 FQNEAQ (reference sequence). The CDR3 sequence: CASSYTGQVETQYF. The CDR3 DNA is TGTGCCAGCAGCTATACAGGACAGGTGGAGACCCAGTACTTC.

Only one count was recorded for this clone. The rearrangement links TRBV7-8 to TRBJ2-2; D might be TRBD2 (6 bases). Deletions cut 5 bases from V and 2 bases from J, with 18 bases between. The CDR3 runs 17 residues. The germline V gene encodes CDR1 SGHVS and CDR2 FQNEAQ. This CDR3 reads CASSESYHGGNTGELFF. The CDR3, as DNA: TGTGCCAGCAGCGAATCTTACCACGGGGGAAACACCGGGGAGCTGTTTTTT.

The chain couples TRBV18 to TRBJ2-3, with D unclear. The CDR3 totals 12 residues. Deletions cut 5 bases from V and 0 bases from J, with 3 bases between. CDR1 is KGHSH and CDR2 is LQKENI in the germline V gene. The CDR3 nucleotides read TGTGCCAGCTCAACTAGCACAGATACGCAGTATTTT. Translated, it gives CASSTSTDTQYF.